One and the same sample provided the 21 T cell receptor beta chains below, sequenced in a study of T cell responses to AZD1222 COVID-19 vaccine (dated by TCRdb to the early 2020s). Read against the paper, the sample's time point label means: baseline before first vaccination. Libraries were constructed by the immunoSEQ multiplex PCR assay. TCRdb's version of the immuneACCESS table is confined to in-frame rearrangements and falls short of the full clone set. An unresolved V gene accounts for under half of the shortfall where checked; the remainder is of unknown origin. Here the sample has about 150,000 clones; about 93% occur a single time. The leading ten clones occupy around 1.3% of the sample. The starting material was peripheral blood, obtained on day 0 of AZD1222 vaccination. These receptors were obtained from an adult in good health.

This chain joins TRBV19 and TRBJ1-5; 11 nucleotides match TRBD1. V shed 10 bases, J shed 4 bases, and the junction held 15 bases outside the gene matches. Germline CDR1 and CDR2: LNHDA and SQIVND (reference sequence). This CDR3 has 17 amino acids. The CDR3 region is CATVDLGQGVGNQPQHF. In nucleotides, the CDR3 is TGTGCCACCGTTGATTTGGGACAGGGGGTAGGGAATCAGCCCCAGCATTTT.

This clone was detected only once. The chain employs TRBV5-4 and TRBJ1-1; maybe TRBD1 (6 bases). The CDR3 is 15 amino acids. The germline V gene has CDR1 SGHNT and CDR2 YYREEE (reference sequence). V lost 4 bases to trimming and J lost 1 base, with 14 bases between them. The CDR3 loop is CASSRNRAPNTEAFF. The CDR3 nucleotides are TGTGCCAGCAGCCGTAACAGGGCGCCGAACACTGAAGCTTTCTTT.

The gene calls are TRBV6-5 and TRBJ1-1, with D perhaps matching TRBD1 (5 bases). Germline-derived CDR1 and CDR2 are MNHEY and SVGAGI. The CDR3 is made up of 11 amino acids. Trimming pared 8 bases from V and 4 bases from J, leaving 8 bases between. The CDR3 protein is CASRGGTEAFF. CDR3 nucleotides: TGTGCCAGCCGGGGGGGCACTGAAGCTTTCTTT.

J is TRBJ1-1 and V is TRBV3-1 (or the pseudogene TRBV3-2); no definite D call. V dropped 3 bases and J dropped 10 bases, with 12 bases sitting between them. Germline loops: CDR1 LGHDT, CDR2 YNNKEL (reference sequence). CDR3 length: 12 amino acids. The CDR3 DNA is TGTGCCAGCAGCCAGAGGACGGCGGGAGCTTTCTTT. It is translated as CASSQRTAGAFF.

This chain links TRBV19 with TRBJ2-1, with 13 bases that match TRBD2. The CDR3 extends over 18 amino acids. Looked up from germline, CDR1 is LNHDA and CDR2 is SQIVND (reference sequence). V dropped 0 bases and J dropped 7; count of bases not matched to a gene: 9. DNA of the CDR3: TGTGCCAGTAGTATAGATTTACCACTAGCGGGGGGGCTAAATGAGCAGTTCTTC. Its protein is CASSIDLPLAGGLNEQFF.

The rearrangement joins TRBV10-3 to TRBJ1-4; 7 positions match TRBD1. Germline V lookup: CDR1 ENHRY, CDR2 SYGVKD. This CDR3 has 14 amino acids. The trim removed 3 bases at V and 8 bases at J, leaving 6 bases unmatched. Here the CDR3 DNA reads TGTGCCATCAGTGAATACAGGGGACCCGAAAAACTGTTTTTT. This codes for CAISEYRGPEKLFF.

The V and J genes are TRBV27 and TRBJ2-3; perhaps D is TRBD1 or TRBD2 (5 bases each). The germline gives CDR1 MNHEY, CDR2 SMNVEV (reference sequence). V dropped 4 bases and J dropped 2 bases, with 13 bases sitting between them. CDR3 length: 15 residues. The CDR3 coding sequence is TGTGCCAGCAGTTCCCCGGGGCCCATCACAGATACGCAGTATTTT. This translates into CASSSPGPITDTQYF.

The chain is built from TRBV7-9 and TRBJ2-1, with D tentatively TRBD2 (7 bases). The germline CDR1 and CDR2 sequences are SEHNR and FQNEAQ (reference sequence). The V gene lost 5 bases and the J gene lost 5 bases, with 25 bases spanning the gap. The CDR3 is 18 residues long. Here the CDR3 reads CASSPRGAGGGPDNEQFF. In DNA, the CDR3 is TGTGCCAGCAGCCCCAGGGGCGCCGGCGGGGGACCTGACAATGAGCAGTTCTTC.

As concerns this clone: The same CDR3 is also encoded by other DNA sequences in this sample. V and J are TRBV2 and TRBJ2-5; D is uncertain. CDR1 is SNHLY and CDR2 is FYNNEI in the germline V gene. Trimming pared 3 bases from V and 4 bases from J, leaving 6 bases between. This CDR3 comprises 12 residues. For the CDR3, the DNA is TGTGCCAGCAGTGAGTTAAGAGAGACCCAGTACTTC. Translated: CASSELRETQYF. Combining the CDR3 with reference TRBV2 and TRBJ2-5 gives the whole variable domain EPEVTQTPSHQVTQMGQEVILRCVPISNHLYFYWYRQILGQKVEFLVSFYNNEISEKSEIFDDQFSVERPDGSNFTLKIRSTKLEDSAMYFCASSELRETQYFGPGTRLLVL.

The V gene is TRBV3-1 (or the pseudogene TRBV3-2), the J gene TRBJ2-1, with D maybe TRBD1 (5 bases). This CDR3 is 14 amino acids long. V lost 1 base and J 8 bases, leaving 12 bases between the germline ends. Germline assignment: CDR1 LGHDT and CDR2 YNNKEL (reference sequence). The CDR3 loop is CASSQVARVYEQFF. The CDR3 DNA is TGTGCCAGCAGCCAAGTTGCCAGGGTCTATGAGCAGTTCTTC.

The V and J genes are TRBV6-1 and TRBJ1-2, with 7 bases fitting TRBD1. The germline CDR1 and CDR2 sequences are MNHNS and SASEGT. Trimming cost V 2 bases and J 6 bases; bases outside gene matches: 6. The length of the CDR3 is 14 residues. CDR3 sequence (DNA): TGTGCCAGCAGTGAACTACAGGGGTTAGATGGCTACACCTTC. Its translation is CASSELQGLDGYTF.

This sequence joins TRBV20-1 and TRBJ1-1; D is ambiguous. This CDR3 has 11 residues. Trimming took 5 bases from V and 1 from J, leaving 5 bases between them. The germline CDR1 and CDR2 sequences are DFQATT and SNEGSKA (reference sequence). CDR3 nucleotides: TGCAGTGCTGCAAGGAACACTGAAGCTTTCTTT. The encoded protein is CSAARNTEAFF.

The CDR3 region has the DNA TGTGCCAGCAGCCAAGCCCCTCTTAGCTACACCTTC. It specifies CASSQAPLSYTF. The chain couples TRBV3-1 (or the pseudogene TRBV3-2) to TRBJ1-2; D ambiguous. V lost 1 base and J lost 9, with 9 bases in between. Germline V lookup: CDR1 LGHDT, CDR2 YNNKEL (reference sequence). The CDR3 has 12 amino acids.

The CDR3 region has the DNA TGTGCCAGCAGTGAATTCGTTGAGCAGTTCTTC. Translating gives CASSEFVEQFF. The chain recombines TRBV6-1 with TRBJ2-1, with no clear D. Germline CDR1 MNHNS, CDR2 SASEGT. This CDR3 is 11 amino acids long. V was pared by 2 bases and J by 9 bases, with 5 bases between.

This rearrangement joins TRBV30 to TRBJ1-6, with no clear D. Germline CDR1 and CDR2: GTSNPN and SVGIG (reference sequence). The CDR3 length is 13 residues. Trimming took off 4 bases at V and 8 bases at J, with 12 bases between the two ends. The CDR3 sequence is CAWNPGLYSPLHF. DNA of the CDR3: TGTGCCTGGAACCCCGGACTTTATTCACCCCTCCACTTT. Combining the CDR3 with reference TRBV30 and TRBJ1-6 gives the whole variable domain SQTIHQWPATLVQPVGSPLSLECTVEGTSNPNLYWYRQAAGRGLQLLFYSVGIGQISSEVPQNLSASRPQDRQFILSSKKLLLSDSGFYLCAWNPGLYSPLHFGNGTRLTVT.

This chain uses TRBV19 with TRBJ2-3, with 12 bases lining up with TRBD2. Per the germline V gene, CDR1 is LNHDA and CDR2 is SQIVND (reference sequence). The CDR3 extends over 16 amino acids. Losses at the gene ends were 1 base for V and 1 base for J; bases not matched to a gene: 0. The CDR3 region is CASSIGTSGGTDTQYF. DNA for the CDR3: TGTGCCAGTAGTATAGGGACTAGCGGGGGCACAGATACGCAGTATTTT.

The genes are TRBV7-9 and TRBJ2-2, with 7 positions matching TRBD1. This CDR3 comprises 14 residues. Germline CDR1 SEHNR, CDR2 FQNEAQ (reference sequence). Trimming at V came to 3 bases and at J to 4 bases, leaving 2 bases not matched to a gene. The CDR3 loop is CASSFAGGTGELFF. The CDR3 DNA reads TGTGCCAGCAGCTTCGCAGGGGGCACCGGGGAGCTGTTTTTT.

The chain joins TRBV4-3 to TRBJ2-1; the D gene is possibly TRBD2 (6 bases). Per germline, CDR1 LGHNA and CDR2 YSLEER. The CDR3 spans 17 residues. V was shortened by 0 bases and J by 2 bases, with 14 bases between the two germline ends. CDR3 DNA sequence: TGCGCCAGCAGCCAAGAATGGGGAGCGGGTGCCTACAATGAGCAGTTCTTC. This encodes CASSQEWGAGAYNEQFF.

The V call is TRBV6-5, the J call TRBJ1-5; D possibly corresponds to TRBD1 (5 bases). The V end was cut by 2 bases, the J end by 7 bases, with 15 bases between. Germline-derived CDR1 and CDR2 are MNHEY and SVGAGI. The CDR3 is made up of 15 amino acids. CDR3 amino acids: CASSYAWDLSQPQHF. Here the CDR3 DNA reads TGTGCCAGCAGTTACGCTTGGGACCTAAGCCAGCCCCAGCATTTT.

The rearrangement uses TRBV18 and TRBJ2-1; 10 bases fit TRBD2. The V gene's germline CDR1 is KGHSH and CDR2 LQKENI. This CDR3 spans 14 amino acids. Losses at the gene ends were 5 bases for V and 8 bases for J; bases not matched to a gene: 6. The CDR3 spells CASSSSGRDYEQFF. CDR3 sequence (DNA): TGTGCCAGCTCATCAAGCGGGAGGGATTATGAGCAGTTCTTC.

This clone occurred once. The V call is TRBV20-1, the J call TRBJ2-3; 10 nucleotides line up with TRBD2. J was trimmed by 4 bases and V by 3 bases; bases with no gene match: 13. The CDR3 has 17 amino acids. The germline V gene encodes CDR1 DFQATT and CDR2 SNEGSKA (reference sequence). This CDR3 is CSASGPVAGGGADTQYF. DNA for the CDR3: TGCAGTGCTAGTGGGCCTGTAGCGGGGGGAGGGGCAGATACGCAGTATTTT.